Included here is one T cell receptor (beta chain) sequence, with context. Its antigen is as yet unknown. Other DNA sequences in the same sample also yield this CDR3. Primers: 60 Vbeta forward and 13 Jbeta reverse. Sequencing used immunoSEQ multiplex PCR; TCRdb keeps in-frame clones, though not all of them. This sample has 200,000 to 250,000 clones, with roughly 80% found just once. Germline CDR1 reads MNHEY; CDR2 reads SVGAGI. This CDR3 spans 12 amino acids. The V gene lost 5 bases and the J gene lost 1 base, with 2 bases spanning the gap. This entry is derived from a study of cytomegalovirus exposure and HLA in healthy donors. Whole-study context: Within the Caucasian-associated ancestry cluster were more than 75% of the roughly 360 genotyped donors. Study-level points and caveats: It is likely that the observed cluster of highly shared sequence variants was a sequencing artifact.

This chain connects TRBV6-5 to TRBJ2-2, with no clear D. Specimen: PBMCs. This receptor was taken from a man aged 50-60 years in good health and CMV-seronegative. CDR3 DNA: TGTGCCAGCAGTCTGAACACCGGGGAGCTGTTTTTT. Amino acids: CASSLNTGELFF.